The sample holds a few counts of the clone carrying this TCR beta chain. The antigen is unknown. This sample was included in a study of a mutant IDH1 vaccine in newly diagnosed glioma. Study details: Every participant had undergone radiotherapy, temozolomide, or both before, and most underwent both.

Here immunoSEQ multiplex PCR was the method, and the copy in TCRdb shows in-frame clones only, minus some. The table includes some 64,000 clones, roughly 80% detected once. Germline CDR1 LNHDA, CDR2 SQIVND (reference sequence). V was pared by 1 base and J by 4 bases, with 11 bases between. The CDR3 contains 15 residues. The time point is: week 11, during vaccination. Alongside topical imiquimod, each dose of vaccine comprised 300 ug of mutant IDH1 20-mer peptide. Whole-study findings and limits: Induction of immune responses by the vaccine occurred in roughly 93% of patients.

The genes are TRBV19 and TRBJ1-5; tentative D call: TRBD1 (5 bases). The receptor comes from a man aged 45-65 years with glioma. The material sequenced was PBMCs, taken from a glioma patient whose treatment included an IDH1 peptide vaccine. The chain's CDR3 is CASSIGQSYNQPQHF. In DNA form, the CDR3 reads TGTGCCAGTAGTATAGGACAGTCTTATAATCAGCCCCAGCATTTT. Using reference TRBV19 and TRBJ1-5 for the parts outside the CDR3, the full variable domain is DGGITQSPKYLFRKEGQNVTLSCEQNLNHDAMYWYRQDPGQGLRLIYYSQIVNDFQKGDIAEGYSVSREKKESFPLTVTSAQKNPTAFYLCASSIGQSYNQPQHFGDGTRLSIL.